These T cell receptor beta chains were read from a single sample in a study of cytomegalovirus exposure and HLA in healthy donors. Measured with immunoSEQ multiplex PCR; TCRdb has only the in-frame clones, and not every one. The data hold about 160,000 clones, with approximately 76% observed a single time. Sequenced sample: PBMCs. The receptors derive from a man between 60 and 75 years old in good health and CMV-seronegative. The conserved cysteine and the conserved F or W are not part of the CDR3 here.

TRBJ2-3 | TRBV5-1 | ASSITGTGDQDTQY
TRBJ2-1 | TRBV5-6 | ASSGGVGAGYGNEQF
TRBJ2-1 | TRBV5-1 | ASSLGQGSYNEQF
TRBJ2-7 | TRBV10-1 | ASSDPKTGTYEQY
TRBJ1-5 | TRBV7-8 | ASSLEGQPQH
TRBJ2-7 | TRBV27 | ASSLRAGGYEQY
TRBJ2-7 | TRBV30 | ACSGTGGIGRLYEQY
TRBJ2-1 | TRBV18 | ASSPLGLVINEQF
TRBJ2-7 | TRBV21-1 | ASSTTGNPYEQY
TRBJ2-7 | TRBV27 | ASRGDRVYEQY
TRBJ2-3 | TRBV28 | ASSLFSPGLAASTDTQY
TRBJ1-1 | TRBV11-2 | ASSSGGRSEAF
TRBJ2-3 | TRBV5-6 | ASSLRAGSTDTQY
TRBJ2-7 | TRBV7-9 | ASSLAPAGPRYEQY
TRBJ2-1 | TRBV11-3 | ASAYNNEQF
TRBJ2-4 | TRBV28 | ASSSGTVKNIQY
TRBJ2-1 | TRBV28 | ASTPSTAGGPTGYNEQF
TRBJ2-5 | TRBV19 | ASRRGEETQY
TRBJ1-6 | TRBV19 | ASSAFGGGADPLISPLH
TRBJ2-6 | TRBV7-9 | SSSFGGGSGANVLT
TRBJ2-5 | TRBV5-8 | ASSLTTQGRAETQY